Presented here are 23 T cell receptor beta chains from one specimen sequenced in a study of T-cell memory formation after mild COVID-19 (dated by TCRdb to about 2021). Library construction relied on 5' RACE. The sequencer was an Illumina NovaSeq 6000. TCRdb redid the processing of the public reads, applying fastp at Q25 and MiXCR, and retained in-frame beta chains. Entries that share a CDR3 protein sequence are merged under the most common genes and DNA. In this sample the table shows 400,000 to 500,000 distinct CDR3 sequences, around 17% of which occur a single time. Approximately 21% of the sample goes to the ten largest clones. Input material: PBMCs or a T cell subset sorted from them (not recorded which). These receptors were taken from a man between 18 and 29 years old who had mild COVID-19 (a few samples of this study predate the infection). The sample titles of this study are shuffled in the database, so cell type and time point are left out; the donor was told from shared clones.

The chain couples TRBV7-2 to TRBJ2-3; D may be TRBD1 or TRBD2 (6 bases each). The V gene lost 8 bases and the J gene lost 1 base, with 13 bases spanning the gap. CDR1 and CDR2 (germline): SGHTA, FQGNSA. The CDR3 runs 14 residues. CDR3 coding DNA: TGTGCCAGCGGGAGAAGGGGGGGCACAGATACGCAGTATTTT. Translating gives CASGRRGGTDTQYF.

This chain connects TRBV5-1 to TRBJ2-3; D not certain. CDR1 is SGHRS, CDR2 YFSETQ, per germline. There are 14 residues in the CDR3. Trimming removed 4 bases from V and 2 bases from J, with 11 bases in between. The CDR3 DNA reads TGCGCCAGCAGCCCTCAGGACCCCACAGATACGCAGTATTTT. Protein product: CASSPQDPTDTQYF.

J is TRBJ2-6 and V is TRBV2, with D unclear. Between the trimmed V and J ends, which lost 11 bases and 0 bases, there was a span of 11 bases. Per germline, CDR1 SNHLY and CDR2 FYNNEI. This CDR3 has 14 residues. CDR3 DNA sequence: TGTGCCGGAACGTCCTTCTCTGGGGCCAACGTCCTGACTTTC. Translating gives CAGTSFSGANVLTF.

This clonotype has more than one count but fewer than ten. V usage is TRBV7-9 and J usage is TRBJ2-3; unclear D gene. Looked up from germline, CDR1 is SEHNR and CDR2 is FQNEAQ (reference sequence). This CDR3 comprises 11 residues. Trimming left V 2 bases short and J 7 bases short, with 4 bases between. CDR3 residues: CASSLMNTQYF. Here the CDR3 DNA reads TGTGCCAGCAGCTTAATGAATACGCAGTATTTT.

This clonotype was seen a few times. This chain links TRBV10-3 with TRBJ2-7; 9 bases are shared with TRBD1. The CDR3 runs 16 residues. V gave up 0 bases and J gave up 6 bases; unmatched junction bases: 9. The germline V gene encodes CDR1 ENHRY and CDR2 SYGVKD. CDR3: CAISESLGTGTAEQYF. As DNA, the CDR3 is TGTGCCATCAGTGAGTCGCTCGGGACAGGGACCGCCGAGCAGTACTTC.

The chain combines TRBV25-1 with TRBJ2-3; D gene unclear. V lost 2 bases, J lost 2 bases, and 14 bases lay in between. There are 16 residues in the CDR3. The germline V gene has CDR1 MGHDK and CDR2 SYGVNS. CDR3 bases: TGTGCCAGCAGTGAAATGTTCAGCAGAGACACAGATACGCAGTATTTT. It translates to CASSEMFSRDTDTQYF.

The chain has TRBV7-2 and TRBJ2-1, with D possibly matching TRBD1 (6 bases). Germline lookup yields CDR1 SGHTA and CDR2 FQGNSA. The CDR3 is made up of 14 amino acids. The V gene lost 4 bases and the J gene lost 5 bases, with 12 bases spanning the gap. CDR3 sequence reads: CASSSRDTHNEQFF. The CDR3 nucleotides read TGTGCCAGCAGCTCCCGGGACACGCACAATGAGCAGTTCTTC.

V usage is TRBV29-1 and J usage is TRBJ2-4; 11 nucleotides line up with TRBD2. The CDR3 loop spans 13 amino acids. Per germline, CDR1 SQVTM and CDR2 ANQGSEA. Trimming removed 8 bases from V and 8 bases from J; junction bases left unmatched: 8. The CDR3 bases are TGCAGCATTAGCGGGGGGGAGACGGACATTCAGTACTTC. As protein: CSISGGETDIQYF.

This clonotype was seen only a few times. The CDR3 DNA follows: TGTGCCAGCACCCCGCCAGGGGGTTTAGGATCACCCCTCCACTTT. Translated, it gives CASTPPGGLGSPLHF. The V call is TRBV28, the J call TRBJ1-6, with 7 positions matching TRBD1. Looked up from germline, CDR1 is MDHEN and CDR2 is SYDVKM. Germline trimming cut 7 bases from V and 10 bases from J; bases unmatched to any gene: 13. The CDR3 runs 15 residues.

This clonotype was observed a few times. The gene calls are TRBV4-3 and TRBJ2-7; D not certain. The CDR3 is 15 residues long. In germline, CDR1 is LGHNA, CDR2 YSLEER. V was shortened by 1 base and J by 2 bases, with 12 bases between the two germline ends. DNA of the CDR3: TGCGCCAGCAGCCAAGTATATGGAGAGACCTACGAGCAGTACTTC. Translated: CASSQVYGETYEQYF.

The J gene is TRBJ1-5, the V gene TRBV12-3 or TRBV12-4; 8 nucleotides agree with TRBD1. CDR3 size: 15 residues. V was pared by 5 bases and J by 9 bases, with 12 bases of the junction left unmatched. CDR3 coding DNA: TGTGCCAGCAGTCTCGGACAGGGATGGAGTCGGCCCCAGCATTTT. It encodes CASSLGQGWSRPQHF.

This clonotype was observed a few times. The chain is built from TRBV5-5 and TRBJ1-1; D not certain. CDR1 and CDR2 (germline): SGHKS, YYEKEE (reference sequence). This CDR3 comprises 17 residues. V lost 1 base, J lost 0 bases, and 16 bases lay in between. The CDR3 DNA follows: TGTGCCAGCAGCTTGCTGACAACCGAGGCCATGAACACTGAAGCTTTCTTT. Protein: CASSLLTTEAMNTEAFF.

This clonotype was observed a handful of times. This chain links TRBV7-9 with TRBJ2-2; D is perhaps TRBD1 (6 bases). The CDR3 is 19 residues long. Germline CDR1 SEHNR, CDR2 FQNEAQ (reference sequence). The V and J ends lost 4 bases and 0 bases respectively, with 21 bases between them. The CDR3 here is CASSSDNRLGAANTGELFF. In nucleotides, the CDR3 is TGTGCCAGCAGCTCTGATAACCGATTGGGGGCGGCGAACACCGGGGAGCTGTTTTTT.

This clonotype showed up just a few times. The genes are TRBV7-9 and TRBJ2-3; no firm D call. The CDR3 is 12 residues long. Germline V gene lookup returns CDR1 SEHNR and CDR2 FQNEAQ (reference sequence). Trimming took off 4 bases at V and 6 bases at J, with 8 bases between the two ends. DNA of the CDR3: TGTGCCAGCAGCTCCATTAGGGATACGCAGTATTTT. Amino acids: CASSSIRDTQYF.

The sample holds a few counts of this clonotype. The chain couples TRBV27 to TRBJ2-3, with 11 bases lining up with TRBD2. The CDR3 spans 15 residues. Germline V gene data show CDR1 as MNHEY and CDR2 as SMNVEV (reference sequence). Germline trimming cut 7 bases from V and 6 bases from J; bases unmatched to any gene: 9. CDR3 DNA sequence: TGTGCCAGCATGAATCTAGCGGGGGGCCCTGATACGCAGTATTTT. It is translated as CASMNLAGGPDTQYF.

A few counts support this clonotype. The chain links TRBV28 to TRBJ2-1, with D possibly being TRBD2 (6 bases). The V gene lost 6 bases and the J gene lost 4 bases, with 16 bases spanning the gap. Germline assignment: CDR1 MDHEN and CDR2 SYDVKM. The CDR3 spans 15 residues. CDR3 protein: CASRTGTAGYNEQFF. The CDR3 nucleotides read TGTGCCAGCAGGACCGGGACCGCGGGGTACAATGAGCAGTTCTTC.

The gene calls are TRBV5-4 and TRBJ2-5; 8 nucleotides match TRBD1. CDR3 length: 17 residues. The ends lost 4 bases at V and 4 bases at J; junction bases unmatched: 15. Looked up from germline, CDR1 is SGHNT and CDR2 is YYREEE (reference sequence). CDR3 in DNA: TGTGCCAGCAGCGCGATACACTTTGACAGGGGCGGAGAGACCCAGTACTTC. The encoded protein is CASSAIHFDRGGETQYF.

The table lists this clonotype with a few counts. The chain is built from TRBV20-1 and TRBJ1-5, with D possibly being TRBD1 (5 bases). The CDR3 sequence is 13 residues long. The germline V and J ends were trimmed by 0 bases and 7 bases, with 10 bases remaining between them. The V gene's germline CDR1 is DFQATT and CDR2 SNEGSKA (reference sequence). The CDR3 loop reads CSARDARGQPQHF. As DNA, the CDR3 is TGCAGTGCTAGAGATGCGAGGGGCCAGCCCCAGCATTTT.

This clonotype was observed at least ten times. The gene calls are TRBV5-1 and TRBJ2-4; D is unresolved. Germline CDR1 is SGHRS and CDR2 is YFSETQ. V dropped 0 bases and J dropped 6 bases, with 10 bases sitting between them. CDR3 length: 14 residues. Here the CDR3 DNA reads TGCGCCAGCAGCTTGGGACACGGAGCAAACATTCAGTACTTC. It translates to CASSLGHGANIQYF.

In its sample, this clonotype was seen a few times. This sequence joins TRBV5-6 and TRBJ1-1, with unresolved D. The CDR3 sequence is 13 residues long. Germline CDR1 SGHDT, CDR2 YYEEEE. The V gene lost 0 bases and the J gene lost 3 bases, with 6 bases spanning the gap. CDR3 DNA sequence: TGTGCCAGCAGCTTGGAGTACTACACTGAAGCTTTCTTT. It encodes CASSLEYYTEAFF.

The sample holds many counts of this clonotype. The chain links TRBV7-6 to TRBJ2-1; TRBD1 matches 7 bases. V lost 5 bases and J lost 4; bases outside the gene matches: 8. The CDR3 is 15 amino acids. Germline assignment: CDR1 SGHVS and CDR2 FNYEAQ. CDR3: CASSLSRTGYNEQFF. Here the CDR3 DNA reads TGTGCCAGCAGCCTAAGCCGGACAGGATACAATGAGCAGTTCTTC.

V usage is TRBV5-1 and J usage is TRBJ2-2; no firm D call. Trimming removed 5 bases at V and 3 bases at J, with 11 bases between. Germline V gene lookup returns CDR1 SGHRS and CDR2 YFSETQ. This CDR3 is built from 14 residues. This CDR3 is CASRPSTDTGELFF. CDR3 DNA: TGCGCCAGCAGGCCGTCGACGGACACCGGGGAGCTGTTTTTT.

J is TRBJ2-7 and V is TRBV29-1, with D uncertain. V dropped 2 bases and J dropped 1 base, with 6 bases sitting between them. The CDR3 is 12 residues long. The germline gives CDR1 SQVTM, CDR2 ANQGSEA. The CDR3 reads CSVEKGSYEQYF. CDR3 nucleotide sequence: TGCAGCGTTGAAAAGGGATCCTACGAGCAGTACTTC.